These T cell receptor beta chains were read from a single sample in a study of T cells in Graves' hyperthyroidism and ophthalmopathy. TCRdb used MiXCR to reprocess the multiplex PCR reads, holding one entry per CDR3 protein. Here the sample spans about 290,000 distinct CDR3 sequences, roughly 15% being singletons. The sequencing sample was made of blood. These receptor sequences come from a woman between 45 and 60 years old with Graves' hyperthyroidism that later progressed to Graves' ophthalmopathy. The CDR3 runs from the conserved cysteine through the conserved F or W. The D gene is left open where the match is weak. Expanded clones are given a class, and other clones once, few, many or no size at all.

D gene	J gene	V gene	clone size	CDR3 protein	CDR3 DNA
TRBD2	TRBJ2-3	TRBV4-1	.	CASSQNLAGGGTDTQYF	TGCGCCAGCAGCCAGAATTTAGCGGGAGGTGGCACAGATACGCAGTATTTT
.	TRBJ1-2	TRBV19	few	CASSMGGGYGYTF	TGTGCCAGTAGTATGGGAGGAGGGTATGGCTACACCTTC
TRBD2	TRBJ2-7	TRBV6-5	once	CASSFQAGDYEQYF	TGTGCCAGCAGTTTCCAAGCGGGAGATTACGAGCAGTACTTC
TRBD1	TRBJ1-1	TRBV7-9	many	CASSLGGWDSEAFF	TGTGCCAGCAGCTTAGGCGGATGGGACAGTGAAGCTTTCTTT
TRBD2	TRBJ2-1	TRBV20-1	few	CSHYLGLAGGKVGEQFF	TGCAGCCATTACTTGGGACTAGCGGGAGGTAAAGTCGGTGAGCAGTTCTTC
TRBD1	TRBJ1-5	TRBV7-8	.	CASSLVGQPNQPQHF	TGTGCCAGCAGCTTAGTGGGACAGCCAAATCAGCCCCAGCATTTT
.	TRBJ2-2	TRBV28	.	CASSLGTKGAGELFF	TGTGCCAGCAGTTTGGGAACTAAGGGGGCCGGGGAGCTGTTTTTT
.	TRBJ2-5	TRBV11-2	many	CASSPTRTAEETQYF	TGTGCCAGCAGTCCAACCCGGACAGCAGAGGAAACCCAGTACTTC
TRBD1	TRBJ2-7	TRBV27	many	CASSLPDRVSPYEQYF	TGTGCCAGCAGTTTACCGGACAGGGTGTCACCCTACGAGCAGTACTTC
TRBD1	TRBJ2-7	TRBV9	.	CASSRAGGFYEQYF	TGTGCCAGCAGCAGGGCAGGGGGATTTTACGAGCAGTACTTC
TRBD2	TRBJ2-3	TRBV13	many	CASMELAGGVSTDTQYF	TGTGCCAGCATGGAACTAGCGGGAGGGGTGAGCACAGATACGCAGTATTTT
.	TRBJ2-5	TRBV2	.	CASSERSREETQYF	TGTGCCAGCAGTGAAAGGTCCAGGGAAGAGACCCAGTACTTC
TRBD2	TRBJ2-5	TRBV9	many	CASSVSASGSEETQYF	TGTGCCAGCAGCGTAAGTGCTAGCGGGAGTGAAGAGACCCAGTACTTC
.	TRBJ1-6	TRBV5-1	many	CASSYFQGNDSPLHF	TGCGCCAGCAGCTATTTCCAGGGTAACGATTCACCCCTCCACTTT
.	TRBJ1-1	TRBV5-1	many	CASAFKKGSVTEAFF	TGCGCCAGCGCCTTCAAAAAGGGATCGGTCACTGAAGCTTTCTTT
.	TRBJ1-2	TRBV3-1	many	CASSQLDTSVAYTF	TGTGCCAGCAGCCAACTGGACACGTCTGTCGCCTACACCTTC
.	TRBJ1-3	TRBV2	few	CASKVEGISGNTIYF	TGTGCCAGCAAGGTCGAGGGCATCTCTGGAAACACCATATATTTT
.	TRBJ2-1	TRBV6-1	many	CASKGRSSYNEQFF	TGTGCCAGCAAAGGGCGGAGCTCCTACAATGAGCAGTTCTTC
TRBD2	TRBJ2-1	TRBV11-1	many	CASSSSGSSYNEQFF	TGTGCCAGCAGCTCTAGCGGGAGCTCCTACAATGAGCAGTTCTTC
.	TRBJ1-4	TRBV20-1	many	CSAPNRATNEKLFF	TGCAGTGCCCCCAACAGGGCAACTAATGAAAAACTGTTTTTT
TRBD2	TRBJ2-1	TRBV20-1	many	CSATGLAGNYNEQFF	TGCAGTGCGACCGGACTAGCGGGAAACTACAATGAGCAGTTCTTC
.	TRBJ2-1	TRBV29-1	many	CSVDNEQFF	TGCAGCGTTGACAATGAGCAGTTCTTC
.	TRBJ1-1	TRBV9	many	CASSVSGMNTEAFF	TGTGCCAGCAGCGTATCGGGGATGAACACTGAAGCTTTCTTT
.	TRBJ1-2	TRBV4-1	many	CASSQDPYGVNQNGYTF	TGCGCCAGCAGCCAAGATCCGTATGGCGTCAACCAAAATGGCTACACCTTC
TRBD1	TRBJ2-3	TRBV7-9	many	CASSQDRGPDTQYF	TGTGCCAGCAGTCAGGACAGGGGGCCAGATACGCAGTATTTT
TRBD2	TRBJ2-1	TRBV27	many	CASSPGTSFLEEQFF	TGTGCCAGCAGTCCAGGGACTAGCTTCCTCGAGGAGCAGTTCTTC
.	TRBJ1-4	TRBV2	many	CASNQNGATNEKLFF	TGTGCCAGCAATCAAAATGGAGCAACTAATGAAAAACTGTTTTTT
.	TRBJ2-1	TRBV5-1	many	CASSPGRHNEQFF	TGCGCCAGCAGTCCGGGACGCCACAATGAGCAGTTCTTC
TRBD2	TRBJ2-7	TRBV6-5	few	CASSYAAGGAYEQYF	TGTGCCAGCAGTTACGCCGCGGGAGGCGCCTACGAGCAGTACTTC
.	TRBJ1-6	TRBV4-1	few	CASSQDRTATGSPLHF	TGCGCCAGCAGCCAAGATAGGACAGCTACTGGTTCACCCCTCCACTTT
TRBD1	TRBJ1-2	TRBV6-1	few	CASSRPTTGDYGYTF	TGTGCCAGCAGCCGCCCCACGACAGGGGACTATGGCTACACCTTC
.	TRBJ2-1	TRBV7-9	.	CASSQDGVWEQFF	TGTGCCAGCAGCCAGGACGGGGTGTGGGAGCAGTTCTTC
.	TRBJ1-6	TRBV7-3	.	CASSVGYRDSPLHF	TGTGCCAGCAGTGTAGGGTATAGAGATTCACCCCTCCACTTT
TRBD2	TRBJ2-5	TRBV6-1	.	CASSRSAGGETQYF	TGTGCCAGCAGTAGATCAGCGGGAGGAGAGACCCAGTACTTC
.	TRBJ1-1	TRBV4-1	few	CASQKGPNTEAFF	TGCGCCAGCCAGAAGGGGCCGAACACTGAAGCTTTCTTT
TRBD1	TRBJ1-1	TRBV20-1	many	CSARGVGTGDTEAFF	TGCAGTGCTAGGGGTGTTGGGACAGGGGACACTGAAGCTTTCTTT